This TCR beta chain was documented in a study of cytomegalovirus exposure and HLA in healthy donors. Study-wide points: Some V segments, including TRBV6-2 and TRBV6-3, were excluded as indistinguishable.

This CDR3 is 12 amino acids long. V was trimmed by 8 bases and J by 6 bases, leaving 12 bases between them. The V gene's germline CDR1 is SEHNR and CDR2 FQNEAQ (reference sequence). The primer mix had 60 Vbeta and 13 Jbeta primers. Clones were read by immunoSEQ multiplex PCR, and TCRdb kept only the in-frame ones, dropping some. The table lists around 100,000 clones, 75% of them singletons, with under 11% in the top ten. On this clone itself: The antigen is unknown.

This TCR was recovered from a man in his fifties in good health and CMV-seronegative. The sequenced sample was PBMCs. The V gene is TRBV7-9, the J gene TRBJ2-3; D gene unclear. The CDR3 protein is CASSVARDTQYF. As DNA, the CDR3 is TGTGCCAGCTCCGTCGCACGGGATACGCAGTATTTT.